Below, 14 T cell receptor beta chains from the same sample are listed, as sequenced in a study of blood T cells in healthy people across ages (dated by TCRdb to the mid-2010s). The library was obtained by 5' RACE. TCRdb lists the instrument as Illumina HiSeq 2500. The second PCR ran for roughly 7 to 11 cycles and used a J-beta primer mix along with a sample-barcoded 5' primer. The public reads were reprocessed in TCRdb via fastp at Q25 and MiXCR, keeping in-frame beta chains. Each entry is one CDR3 protein sequence, shown with its most common DNA and genes. The sample has roughly 700,000 distinct CDR3 sequences on record, 45% to 50% of them singletons. Of the sample, approximately 32% falls within the top ten clones. The sequencing sample was made of blood. The source of these receptors is a woman aged 60-75 years in good health.

V gene TRBV27 combines with J gene TRBJ2-7; D gene unclear. The germline V and J ends were trimmed by 5 bases and 3 bases, with 11 bases remaining between them. Germline lookup yields CDR1 MNHEY and CDR2 SMNVEV (reference sequence). This CDR3 spans 13 amino acids. CDR3: CASSGGLGYEQYF. The CDR3 DNA reads TGTGCCAGCAGTGGTGGTCTTGGCTACGAGCAGTACTTC.

This chain connects TRBV12-3 or TRBV12-4 to TRBJ2-3, with no clear D. Trimming left V 5 bases short and J 2 bases short, with 8 bases between. The CDR3 is made up of 13 amino acids. The CDR3 is CASSHTDTDTQYF. DNA of the CDR3: TGTGCCAGCAGTCATACCGACACAGATACGCAGTATTTT.

This clonotype has a handful of counts. Here the CDR3 reads CASSLSSANEQFF. The CDR3, as DNA: TGTGCCAGCTCACTTTCTAGCGCCAATGAGCAGTTCTTC. V is TRBV18 and J is TRBJ2-1; tentatively, D is TRBD2 (6 bases). The CDR3 is 13 amino acids. Germline values: CDR1 KGHSH, CDR2 LQKENI. With 4 bases removed from V and 6 bases from J, the gap between germline ends came to 10 bases.

Only a few counts were recorded for this clonotype. V is TRBV24-1 and J is TRBJ2-5; 7 bases agree with TRBD1. Trimming took 9 bases from V and 1 from J; bases not matched to a gene: 7. CDR1 KGHDR and CDR2 SFDVKD come from the germline V gene. This CDR3 has 14 amino acids. CDR3 nucleotides: TGTGCCACCGGAAACAGGGACAGCCAAGAGACCCAGTACTTC. Residues: CATGNRDSQETQYF.

Points on this clonotype: Compared with germline, one end of the junction differs, possibly owing to a read error. The chain is built from TRBV10-3 and TRBJ2-1; 15 bases fit TRBD2. Germline-derived CDR1 and CDR2 are ENHRY and SYGVKD. CDR3 length: 16 residues. The CDR3 is CAIQPGLAGGSNKQFF. For the CDR3, the DNA is TGTGCCATCCAACCGGGACTAGCGGGAGGAAGCAATAAGCAGTTCTTC.

The CDR3 reads CASSDRVNGYTF. Written as DNA, the CDR3 is TGTGCCAGTTCGGACAGGGTCAACGGCTACACCTTC. J is TRBJ1-2 and V is TRBV28; 8 bases fit TRBD1. The CDR3 sequence is 12 residues long. CDR1 is MDHEN and CDR2 is SYDVKM in the germline V gene. The V gene end was trimmed by 9 bases and the J gene end by 8 bases; junction bases not matched to a gene: 8.

The chain employs TRBV3-1 and TRBJ1-1; D is unclear. V dropped 6 bases and J dropped 0 bases, with 8 bases sitting between them. The CDR3 totals 13 residues. Germline V gene data show CDR1 as LGHDT and CDR2 as YNNKEL (reference sequence). CDR3 DNA sequence: TGTGCCAGCAGTCACAACATGAACACTGAAGCTTTCTTT. This gives the protein CASSHNMNTEAFF.

This chain connects TRBV28 to TRBJ1-2; TRBD1 matches 8 bases. From germline, CDR1 is MDHEN and CDR2 SYDVKM. The V gene end was trimmed by 4 bases and the J gene end by 7 bases; junction bases not matched to a gene: 11. The CDR3 runs 15 residues. This CDR3 reads CASSSTGQGAGGYTF. DNA for the CDR3: TGTGCCAGCAGTTCCACGGGGCAGGGGGCGGGTGGCTACACCTTC.

This clonotype was observed a single time. An end of the junction does not agree with germline; a read error may underlie this. The chain uses TRBV15 and TRBJ2-7; D gene ambiguous. CDR3 size: 11 residues. The germline CDR1 and CDR2 sequences are LNHNV and YYDKDF (reference sequence). CDR3 region: CATSRPYAQYF. The CDR3 DNA is TGTGCCACCAGCAGACCCTACGCGCAGTACTTC.

This clonotype occurred once. The CDR3: CASSVAQAQPREQFF. In DNA form, the CDR3 reads TGTGCCAGCAGCGTAGCTCAGGCCCAGCCGCGGGAGCAGTTCTTC. The chain uses TRBV9 and TRBJ2-1; D uncertain. V gave up 0 bases and J gave up 10 bases, with 17 bases separating them. Germline lookup yields CDR1 SGDLS and CDR2 YYNGEE. This CDR3 has 15 amino acids.

The chain couples TRBV15 to TRBJ2-3; D not certain. Germline loops: CDR1 LNHNV, CDR2 YYDKDF (reference sequence). The ends were cut back, 0 bases at V and 6 bases at J, with 7 bases in the middle. The CDR3 runs to 13 residues. The CDR3 bases are TGTGCCACCAGCAGAGACCCGTCGGATACGCAGTATTTT. Translating it yields CATSRDPSDTQYF. The complete variable domain, with remaining parts taken from reference TRBV15 and TRBJ2-3, reads DAMVIQNPRYQVTQFGKPVTLSCSQTLNHNVMYWYQQKSSQAPKLLFHYYDKDFNNEADTPDNFQSRRPNTSFCFLDIRSPGLGDTAMYLCATSRDPSDTQYFGPGTRLTVL.

This sequence joins TRBV5-1 and TRBJ2-3, with 13 bases lining up with TRBD2. Germline V gene lookup returns CDR1 SGHRS and CDR2 YFSETQ. V lost 7 bases to trimming and J lost 4 bases; unmatched junction nucleotides: 6. This CDR3 region has 15 residues. CDR3 loop: CASGLAGVRADTQYF. The CDR3 DNA reads TGCGCCAGCGGACTAGCGGGAGTGAGGGCAGATACGCAGTATTTT.

The chain is built from TRBV9 and TRBJ2-4, with D perhaps matching TRBD1 (7 bases). This CDR3 region has 14 residues. The V gene's germline CDR1 is SGDLS and CDR2 YYNGEE. V lost 1 base and J 13 bases, leaving 18 bases between the germline ends. The CDR3 DNA is TGTGCCAGCAGCGTACAGGGGGGAGCGAGGGAGCAGTACTTC. This translates into CASSVQGGAREQYF.

This clonotype was counted a few times. The rearrangement uses TRBV20-1 and TRBJ2-1, with 10 bases that match TRBD2. The CDR3 sequence is 15 residues long. With V trimmed by 5 bases and J by 8 bases, 12 bases remained unmatched. CDR1 is DFQATT, CDR2 SNEGSKA, per germline (reference sequence). Here the CDR3 DNA reads TGCAGTGCTCCTTTTAGCGGGAGGTTTGTAGATGAGCAGTTCTTC. Amino acid sequence: CSAPFSGRFVDEQFF.